The TCR beta chain under discussion was sequenced for a study of cytomegalovirus exposure and HLA in healthy donors. PCR employed 60 Vbeta and 13 Jbeta primers. Libraries were prepared by immunoSEQ multiplex PCR; TCRdb keeps only in-frame clonotypes and omits some of them. The table has around 150,000 clones, around 80% seen once. The germline V and J ends were trimmed by 7 bases and 1 base, with 9 bases remaining between them. Germline loops: CDR1 MNHEY, CDR2 SVGAGI. This CDR3 is 13 amino acids long. This chain uses TRBV6-5 with TRBJ2-3; D is uncertain. The TCR sequence derives from a man between 25 and 39 years old in good health and CMV-seronegative. The sequenced material came from PBMCs. This chain's CDR3 is CASMRSGTDTQYF. In nucleotides, the CDR3 is TGTGCCAGCATGAGGAGCGGCACAGATACGCAGTATTTT.